This is a list of T cell receptor beta chains from one sample in a study of T cell responses to AZD1222 COVID-19 vaccine. The assay was immunoSEQ multiplex PCR, and TCRdb's table has in-frame clones only and misses some. The sample shows 110,000 to 150,000 clones, more than 70% of them seen only once. The specimen was peripheral blood, collected 28 days after the second AZD1222 dose. These receptors all come from an adult who received the AZD1222 COVID-19 vaccine. Each CDR3 is given with its conserved first and last residue. A D gene is named only where the DNA matches it firmly.

V	J	D	DNA	CDR3
TRBV15	TRBJ2-7	-	TGTGCCACCAGCAGAGATAGTCGGCCCACCGGTGAACCCGGGGACGAGCAGTACTTC	CATSRDSRPTGEPGDEQYF
TRBV4-3	TRBJ2-3	TRBD2	TGCGCCAGCAGCCACGAAGCGGGGGCCAGCACAGATACGCAGTATTTT	CASSHEAGASTDTQYF
TRBV3-1/TRBV3-2	TRBJ2-6	-	TGTGCCAGCAGTCTTGGGGCCAACGTCCTGACTTTC	CASSLGANVLTF
TRBV11-2	TRBJ2-1	-	TGTGCCAGCAGCTTAGGAGGTGCTCAAGGCAATGAGCAGTTCTTC	CASSLGGAQGNEQFF
TRBV10-3	TRBJ1-2	TRBD1	TGTGCCATCAGTGAGAGAACCGGGACAGGGTTTCCTGGCTACACCTTC	CAISERTGTGFPGYTF
TRBV3-1/TRBV3-2	TRBJ2-1	-	TGTGCCAGCAGCCAAGCCTCGACCAAGCAGTTCTTC	CASSQASTKQFF
TRBV28	TRBJ1-2	-	TGTGCCAGCAGTGCGGGAATGGGCTATGGCTACACCTTC	CASSAGMGYGYTF
TRBV9	TRBJ2-2	-	TGTGCCAGCAGCGTAGCGGGAGTCACCGGGGAGCTGTTTTTT	CASSVAGVTGELFF
TRBV11-3	TRBJ2-1	TRBD2	TGTGCCAGCAGCTCCCTAGAGGGACTAGCGGGAGCAGGTGAGCAGTTCTTC	CASSSLEGLAGAGEQFF
TRBV7-9	TRBJ1-2	-	TGTGCCAGCAGCTTAGTGGCAAGTTATGGCTACACCTTC	CASSLVASYGYTF